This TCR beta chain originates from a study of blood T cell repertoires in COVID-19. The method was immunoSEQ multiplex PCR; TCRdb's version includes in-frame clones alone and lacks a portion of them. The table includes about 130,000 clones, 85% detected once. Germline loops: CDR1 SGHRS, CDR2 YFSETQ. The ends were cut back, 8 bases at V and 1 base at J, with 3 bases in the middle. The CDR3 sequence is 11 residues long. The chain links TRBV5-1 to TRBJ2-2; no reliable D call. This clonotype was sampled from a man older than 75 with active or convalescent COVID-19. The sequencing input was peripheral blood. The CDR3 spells CASQNTGELFF. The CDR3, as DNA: TGCGCCAGTCAGAACACCGGGGAGCTGTTTTTT.